This T cell receptor beta chain was sequenced during a study of blood T cell repertoires in COVID-19. The CDR3 has 14 amino acids. CDR1 and CDR2 from the germline V gene are LGHDT and YNNKEL (reference sequence). Trimming took off 0 bases at V and 4 bases at J, with 10 bases between the two ends. Original processing notes: Amplification with reference gene primers provided the estimates of nucleated cell counts. The table came from immunoSEQ multiplex PCR; TCRdb's copy has only in-frame clones and leaves some out. V and J calls plus clone size are reproduced from that table; the DNA served to infer D and trimming. Among 200,000 to 250,000 clones, more than 85% were seen once, and the ten largest hold roughly a tenth.

Sequencing was carried out using peripheral blood. This clonotype originated in a woman aged 50 to 60 with COVID-19, enrolled during active disease. This chain connects TRBV3-1 (or the pseudogene TRBV3-2) to TRBJ2-7; possible D gene TRBD1, 6 bases. CDR3 coding DNA: TGTGCCAGCAGCCAAGACCCGGACAGTTACGAGCAGTACTTC. Residues: CASSQDPDSYEQYF.